These T cell receptor beta chains were read from a single sample in a study of T cells expressing NK-cell markers. TCRdb processed the 5' RACE reads again and assigns one entry to each CDR3 protein, with no DNA. The sample has about 460,000 distinct CDR3 sequences, and its top ten clones hold 1.4%. The sequencing sample was made of blood T cells: a sorted CD56 or NKG2C T cell subset, CD4+ or CD8+ T cells, or bulk PBMC T cells (not recorded which). These receptor sequences come from a woman aged 50 to 60 in good health. CDR3s include the opening cysteine and the closing phenylalanine or tryptophan.

v_call: TRBV24-1
cdr3_length: 17
j_call: TRBJ2-3
cdr3_aa: CATSDRTGKPSTDTQYF

v_call: TRBV20-1
cdr3_length: 14
j_call: TRBJ2-4
cdr3_aa: CSAGTGVAKNIQYF

v_call: TRBV7-2
cdr3_length: 17
j_call: TRBJ1-4
cdr3_aa: CASSRWSRTGGNEKLFF

v_call: TRBV5-1
cdr3_length: 15
j_call: TRBJ2-2
cdr3_aa: CASSLMGTLTGELFF

v_call: TRBV10-3
cdr3_length: 15
j_call: TRBJ2-2
cdr3_aa: CATSFGQMNTGELFF

v_call: TRBV12-3/TRBV12-4
cdr3_length: 16
j_call: TRBJ2-2
cdr3_aa: CASSFVVAGDTGELFF

v_call: TRBV12-3/TRBV12-4
cdr3_length: 15
j_call: TRBJ1-5
cdr3_aa: CASSLLGFGNQPQHF

v_call: TRBV12-3/TRBV12-4
cdr3_length: 17
j_call: TRBJ1-1
cdr3_aa: CASRFRDREWGNTEAFF

v_call: TRBV10-3
cdr3_length: 14
j_call: TRBJ1-5
cdr3_aa: CAISESTPDQPQHF

v_call: TRBV5-1
cdr3_length: 14
j_call: TRBJ2-2
cdr3_aa: CASSLGTGTGELFF

v_call: TRBV27
cdr3_length: 17
j_call: TRBJ2-2
cdr3_aa: CASSTRGLVENTGELFF

v_call: TRBV6-6
cdr3_length: 18
j_call: TRBJ1-3
cdr3_aa: CASSYSAGGQTSGNTIYF

v_call: TRBV3-1
cdr3_length: 14
j_call: TRBJ2-3
cdr3_aa: CASSQGFSTDTQYF

v_call: TRBV20-1
cdr3_length: 16
j_call: TRBJ2-3
cdr3_aa: CSARDPLAGEGDTQYF

v_call: TRBV12-3/TRBV12-4
cdr3_length: 13
j_call: TRBJ2-5
cdr3_aa: CASTPGLQETQYF

v_call: TRBV20-1
cdr3_length: 12
j_call: TRBJ2-1
cdr3_aa: CSGYGRNNEQFF

v_call: TRBV7-2
cdr3_length: 17
j_call: TRBJ2-1
cdr3_aa: CASSLGYTLGGYNEQFF

v_call: TRBV5-1
cdr3_length: 18
j_call: TRBJ1-2
cdr3_aa: CASSSSPGAKRFVYGYTF

v_call: TRBV11-1
cdr3_length: 16
j_call: TRBJ2-2
cdr3_aa: CASSTISGSGTGELFF

v_call: TRBV29-1
cdr3_length: 14
j_call: TRBJ2-2
cdr3_aa: CSVEEGPFTGELFF

v_call: TRBV20-1
cdr3_length: 14
j_call: TRBJ2-1
cdr3_aa: CSAQRQGTYNEQFF

v_call: TRBV12-3/TRBV12-4
cdr3_length: 14
j_call: TRBJ2-2
cdr3_aa: CASSLGSDTGELFF

v_call: TRBV12-3/TRBV12-4
cdr3_length: 14
j_call: TRBJ1-1
cdr3_aa: CASGPGGQNTEAFF

v_call: TRBV29-1
cdr3_length: 14
j_call: TRBJ2-7
cdr3_aa: CSVKGSRVDYEQYF

v_call: TRBV20-1
cdr3_length: 17
j_call: TRBJ2-3
cdr3_aa: CSARKLAGGLNTDTQYF

v_call: TRBV20-1
cdr3_length: 16
j_call: TRBJ2-2
cdr3_aa: CSALLGTGTNTGELFF

v_call: TRBV14
cdr3_length: 15
j_call: TRBJ2-1
cdr3_aa: CASSRVTGRYNEQFF

v_call: TRBV5-1
cdr3_length: 17
j_call: TRBJ2-1
cdr3_aa: CASGRGPSGRGGNEQFF

v_call: TRBV29-1
cdr3_length: 15
j_call: TRBJ2-5
cdr3_aa: CSLRSGGLTQETQYF

v_call: TRBV12-3/TRBV12-4
cdr3_length: 17
j_call: TRBJ1-5
cdr3_aa: CASSPSRGGSGNQPQHF

v_call: TRBV18
cdr3_length: 16
j_call: TRBJ1-6
cdr3_aa: CASSTTQGLWNSPLHF

v_call: TRBV14
cdr3_length: 13
j_call: TRBJ2-7
cdr3_aa: CASSQGGLDEQYF